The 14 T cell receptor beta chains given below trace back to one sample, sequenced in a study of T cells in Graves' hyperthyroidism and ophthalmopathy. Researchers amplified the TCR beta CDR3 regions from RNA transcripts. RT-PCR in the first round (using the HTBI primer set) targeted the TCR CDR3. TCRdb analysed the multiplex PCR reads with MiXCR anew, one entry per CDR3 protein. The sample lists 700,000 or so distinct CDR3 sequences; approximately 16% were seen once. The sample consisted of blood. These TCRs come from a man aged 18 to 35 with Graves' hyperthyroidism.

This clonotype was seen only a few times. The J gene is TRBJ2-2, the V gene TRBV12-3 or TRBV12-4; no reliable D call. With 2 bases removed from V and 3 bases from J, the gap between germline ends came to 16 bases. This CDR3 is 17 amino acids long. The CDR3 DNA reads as TGTGCCAGCAGTTTACCGTTGGCAGGAACTCACACCGGGGAGCTGTTTTTT. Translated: CASSLPLAGTHTGELFF.

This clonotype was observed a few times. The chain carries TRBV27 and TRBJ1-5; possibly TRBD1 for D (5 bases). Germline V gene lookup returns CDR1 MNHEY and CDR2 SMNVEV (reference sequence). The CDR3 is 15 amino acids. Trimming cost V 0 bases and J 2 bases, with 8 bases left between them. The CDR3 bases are TGTGCCAGCAGTTTATCGTCACAGGGCAATCAGCCCCAGCATTTT. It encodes CASSLSSQGNQPQHF.

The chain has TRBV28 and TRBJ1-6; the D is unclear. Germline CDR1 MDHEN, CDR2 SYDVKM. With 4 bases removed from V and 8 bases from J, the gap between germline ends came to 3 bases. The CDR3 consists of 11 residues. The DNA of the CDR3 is TGTGCCAGCAGTTCAGATTCACCCCTCCACTTT. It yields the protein CASSSDSPLHF.

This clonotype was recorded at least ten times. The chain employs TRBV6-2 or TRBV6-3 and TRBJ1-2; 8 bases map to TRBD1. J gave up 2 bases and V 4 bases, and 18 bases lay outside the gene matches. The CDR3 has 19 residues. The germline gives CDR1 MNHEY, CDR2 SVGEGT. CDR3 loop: CASSSRDRSLLPGNYGYTF. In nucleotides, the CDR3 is TGTGCCAGCAGTTCCCGGGACAGGTCTCTTTTGCCCGGCAACTATGGCTACACCTTC.

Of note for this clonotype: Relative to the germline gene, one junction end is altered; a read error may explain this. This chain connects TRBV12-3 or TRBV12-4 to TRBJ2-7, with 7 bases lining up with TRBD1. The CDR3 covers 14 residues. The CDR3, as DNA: TGTGCCAGCAGCGTAACAGGGGTCTCCTACGGGCAGTACTTC. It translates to CASSVTGVSYGQYF.

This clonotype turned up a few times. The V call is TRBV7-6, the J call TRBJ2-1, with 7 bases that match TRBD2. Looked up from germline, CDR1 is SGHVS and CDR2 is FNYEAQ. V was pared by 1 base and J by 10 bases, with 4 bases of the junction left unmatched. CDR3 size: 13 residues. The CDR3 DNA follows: TGTGCCAGCAGCTTAGTGGGGGGGGTCGAGCAGTTCTTC. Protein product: CASSLVGGVEQFF.

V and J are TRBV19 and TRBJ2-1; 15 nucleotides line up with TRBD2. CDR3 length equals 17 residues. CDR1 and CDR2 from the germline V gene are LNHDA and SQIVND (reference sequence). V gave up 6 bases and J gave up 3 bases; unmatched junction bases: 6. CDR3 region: CASRVPGLAGGYNEQFF. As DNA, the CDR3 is TGTGCCAGTAGAGTCCCGGGACTAGCGGGAGGCTACAATGAGCAGTTCTTC.

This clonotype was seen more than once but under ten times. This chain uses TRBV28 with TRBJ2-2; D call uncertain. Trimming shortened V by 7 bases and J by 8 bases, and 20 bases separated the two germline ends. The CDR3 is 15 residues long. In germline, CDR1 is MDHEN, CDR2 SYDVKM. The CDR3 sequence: CASTLQDPSWGELFF. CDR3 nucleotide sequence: TGTGCCAGCACTCTCCAGGACCCCTCATGGGGGGAGCTGTTTTTT. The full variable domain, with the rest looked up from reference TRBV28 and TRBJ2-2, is DVKVTQSSRYLVKRTGEKVFLECVQDMDHENMFWYRQDPGLGLRLIYFSYDVKMKEKGDIPEGYSVSREKKERFSLILESASTNQTSMYLCASTLQDPSWGELFFGEGSRLTVL.

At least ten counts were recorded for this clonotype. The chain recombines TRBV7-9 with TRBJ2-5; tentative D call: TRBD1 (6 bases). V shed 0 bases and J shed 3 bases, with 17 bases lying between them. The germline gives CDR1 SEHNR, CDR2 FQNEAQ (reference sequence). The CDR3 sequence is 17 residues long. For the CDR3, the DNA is TGTGCCAGCAGCTTAGCGTTCGGCAGGGGCTATAAAGAGACCCAGTACTTC. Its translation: CASSLAFGRGYKETQYF.

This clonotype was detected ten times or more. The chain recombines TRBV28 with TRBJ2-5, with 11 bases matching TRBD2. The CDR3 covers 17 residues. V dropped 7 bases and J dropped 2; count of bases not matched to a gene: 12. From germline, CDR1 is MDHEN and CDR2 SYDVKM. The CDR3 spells CASKTFLAGGRQETQYF. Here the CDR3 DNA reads TGTGCCAGCAAAACCTTTCTAGCGGGGGGAAGACAAGAGACCCAGTACTTC.

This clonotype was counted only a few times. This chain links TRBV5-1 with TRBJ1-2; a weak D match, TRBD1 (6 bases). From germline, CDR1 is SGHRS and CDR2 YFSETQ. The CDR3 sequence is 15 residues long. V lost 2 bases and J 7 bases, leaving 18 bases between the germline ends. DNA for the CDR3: TGCGCCAGCAGCTTATCGGCAGGGGCTGATGCTGGCTACACCTTC. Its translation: CASSLSAGADAGYTF. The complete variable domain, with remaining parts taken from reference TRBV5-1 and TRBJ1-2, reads KAGVTQTPRYLIKTRGQQVTLSCSPISGHRSVSWYQQTPGQGLQFLFEYFSETQRNKGNFPGRFSGRQFSNSRSEMNVSTLELGDSALYLCASSLSAGADAGYTFGSGTRLTVV.

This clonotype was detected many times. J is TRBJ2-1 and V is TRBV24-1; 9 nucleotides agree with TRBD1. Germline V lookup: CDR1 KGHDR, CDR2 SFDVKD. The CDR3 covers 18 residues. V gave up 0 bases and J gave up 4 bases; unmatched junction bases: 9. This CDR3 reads CATSDLQSGTGLYNEQFF. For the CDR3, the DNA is TGTGCCACCAGTGATTTGCAGTCCGGGACAGGGTTATACAATGAGCAGTTCTTC.

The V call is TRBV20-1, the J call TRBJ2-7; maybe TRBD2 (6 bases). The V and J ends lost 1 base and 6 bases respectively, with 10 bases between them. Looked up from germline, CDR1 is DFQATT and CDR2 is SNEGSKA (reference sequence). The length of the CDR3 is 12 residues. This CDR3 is CSARGGTGEQYF. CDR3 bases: TGCAGTGCTAGAGGCGGGACTGGCGAGCAGTACTTC.

The DNA of the CDR3 is TGTGCCAGCAGCGGACTAGCGGGAGGGCAGAACGAGCAGTACTTC. This encodes CASSGLAGGQNEQYF. The chain is built from TRBV7-9 and TRBJ2-7; 15 bases match TRBD2. Germline CDR1 SEHNR, CDR2 FQNEAQ (reference sequence). V shed 5 bases and J 5 bases; nucleotides not matched to a gene: 4. The CDR3 contains 15 residues.